Each of the 16 T cell receptor beta chains below was sequenced from the same sample in a study of T cell responses to AZD1222 COVID-19 vaccine. Some clones are missing from TCRdb's copy, which holds only in-frame ones; the method was immunoSEQ multiplex PCR. The sample records some 90,000 clones, more than 70% being singletons. Sample: peripheral blood, taken on day 0 of AZD1222 vaccination. All receptors derive from an adult in good health.

This sequence joins TRBV6-5 and TRBJ1-1; 7 nucleotides line up with TRBD1. With 5 bases clipped from V and 8 bases from J, the junction kept 2 bases outside the gene matches. The length of the CDR3 is 11 residues. Germline CDR1 and CDR2: MNHEY and SVGAGI. The CDR3 region has the DNA TGTGCCAGCAGTCGACAGGGAGAAGCTTTCTTT. Translating it yields CASSRQGEAFF.

The V call is TRBV6-5, the J call TRBJ2-7; D ambiguous. The CDR3 spans 12 residues. The V end lost 11 bases, the J end lost 2 bases, and 13 bases lay between the germline ends. CDR1 MNHEY and CDR2 SVGAGI come from the germline V gene. The CDR3 sequence is CAAQRTPYEQYF. DNA for the CDR3: TGTGCCGCGCAGCGCACACCCTACGAGCAGTACTTC.

The J gene is TRBJ2-6, the V gene TRBV7-8; D ambiguous. CDR1 and CDR2 (germline): SGHVS, FQNEAQ. V lost 0 bases and J lost 2, with 11 bases in between. The CDR3 spans 17 residues. The CDR3 is CASSLARRFTGANVLTF. CDR3 sequence (DNA): TGTGCCAGCAGCTTAGCACGGCGATTCACTGGGGCCAACGTCCTGACTTTC.

This sequence joins TRBV13 and TRBJ2-3; D not certain. From germline, CDR1 is PRHDT and CDR2 FYEKMQ (reference sequence). The CDR3 runs to 12 residues. Trimming stripped 5 bases from V and 2 bases from J, with 5 bases between. The CDR3 region has the DNA TGTGCCAGCAGCCCAAACACAGATACGCAGTATTTT. Translating it yields CASSPNTDTQYF.

The V call is TRBV19, the J call TRBJ1-1; weak D call: TRBD1 (5 bases). CDR3 size: 13 residues. Germline loops: CDR1 LNHDA, CDR2 SQIVND (reference sequence). With 8 bases removed from V and 1 base from J, the gap between germline ends came to 11 bases. The CDR3 here is CASSWGGNTEAFF. CDR3 coding DNA: TGTGCCAGTTCCTGGGGGGGGAACACTGAAGCTTTCTTT. Full variable domain (remainder filled in from reference TRBV19 and TRBJ1-1): DGGITQSPKYLFRKEGQNVTLSCEQNLNHDAMYWYRQDPGQGLRLIYYSQIVNDFQKGDIAEGYSVSREKKESFPLTVTSAQKNPTAFYLCASSWGGNTEAFFGQGTRLTVV.

DNA of the CDR3: TGTGCCAGCAGTGAAATGGGGATAAACTTAGCCAAAAACATTCAGTACTTC. Its protein product is CASSEMGINLAKNIQYF. V is TRBV6-1 and J is TRBJ2-4, with D uncertain. Germline CDR1 is MNHNS and CDR2 is SASEGT. V was clipped by 2 bases and J by 0 bases, with 14 bases between them. CDR3 size: 17 residues.

V gene TRBV5-8 combines with J gene TRBJ2-5, with D possibly matching TRBD2 (6 bases). CDR1 and CDR2 from the germline V gene are SGHTS and YDEGEE. V dropped 5 bases and J dropped 3 bases, with 20 bases sitting between them. The length of the CDR3 is 16 residues. DNA for the CDR3: TGTGCCAGCAGTCCCCTTTTGCGGGGCCAAGAAGAGACCCAGTACTTC. It is translated as CASSPLLRGQEETQYF.

V is TRBV3-1 (or the pseudogene TRBV3-2) and J is TRBJ1-1, with a possible D match to TRBD1 (5 bases). Trimming stripped 4 bases from V and 4 bases from J, with 10 bases between. Per the germline V gene, CDR1 is LGHDT and CDR2 is YNNKEL (reference sequence). The length of the CDR3 is 13 residues. The CDR3 nucleotides read TGTGCCAGCAGCCCCCCGGGGGGCACTGAAGCTTTCTTT. It codes for CASSPPGGTEAFF.

The chain links TRBV10-1 to TRBJ1-1, with D possibly TRBD1 on 6 matching bases. The CDR3 sequence is 12 residues long. V lost 2 bases, J lost 8 bases, and 9 bases lay in between. Germline values: CDR1 WNHNN, CDR2 SYGVQD (reference sequence). Here the CDR3 DNA reads TGCGCCAGCAGTGAGAGGGGGAAAGAAGCTTTCTTT. Its translation is CASSERGKEAFF.

The DNA for the CDR3 is TGTGCCAGCAGCCAAGAGGGGGGCAGCTACGAGCAGTACTTC. As protein: CASSQEGGSYEQYF. The V and J genes are TRBV3-1 (or the pseudogene TRBV3-2) and TRBJ2-7, with D perhaps assigned TRBD1 or TRBD2 (6 bases each). The length of the CDR3 is 14 residues. Germline lookup yields CDR1 LGHDT and CDR2 YNNKEL (reference sequence). V dropped 0 bases and J dropped 3 bases, with 9 bases sitting between them.

The chain joins TRBV30 to TRBJ2-6; D assignment may be TRBD1 or TRBD2 (6 bases each). Trimming removed 2 bases at V and 0 bases at J, with 14 bases between. In germline, CDR1 is GTSNPN, CDR2 SVGIG (reference sequence). The CDR3 is 17 residues long. The CDR3 here is CAWSRGRTRSGANVLTF. In DNA, the CDR3 is TGTGCCTGGAGTAGGGGGAGGACCCGCTCTGGGGCCAACGTCCTGACTTTC.

The chain combines TRBV5-1 with TRBJ1-3; D is uncertain. Trimming shortened V by 1 base and J by 4 bases, and 3 bases separated the two germline ends. The CDR3 runs to 12 residues. Germline V CDR1 and CDR2: SGHRS, YFSETQ. The CDR3 nucleotides read TGCGCCAGCAGCTTGCCGGGAAACACCATATATTTT. Translation gives CASSLPGNTIYF.

The rearrangement joins TRBV5-6 to TRBJ1-3; TRBD1 might be the D (6 bases). Trimming took off 2 bases at V and 1 base at J, with 10 bases between the two ends. Germline CDR1 and CDR2: SGHDT and YYEEEE. This CDR3 is 15 amino acids long. The CDR3: CASSFPTGSGNTIYF. The CDR3 nucleotides are TGTGCCAGCAGCTTCCCTACAGGGTCTGGAAACACCATATATTTT.

This sequence joins TRBV3-1 (or the pseudogene TRBV3-2) and TRBJ2-5; a possible D gene is TRBD1 (6 bases). Between the trimmed V and J ends, which lost 1 base and 2 bases, there was a span of 17 bases. The CDR3 covers 17 residues. CDR1 and CDR2 (germline): LGHDT, YNNKEL (reference sequence). CDR3 region: CASSQARGPTQQETQYF. CDR3 in DNA: TGTGCCAGCAGCCAAGCCAGGGGACCAACACAGCAAGAGACCCAGTACTTC.

This sequence joins TRBV5-1 and TRBJ1-4; 12 bases align to TRBD1. Trimming at V came to 4 bases and at J to 6 bases, leaving 4 bases not matched to a gene. CDR3 length: 15 amino acids. CDR1 SGHRS and CDR2 YFSETQ come from the germline V gene. The DNA of the CDR3 is TGCGCCAGCAGCCCGGGACAGGGGGCGCATGAAAAACTGTTTTTT. It encodes CASSPGQGAHEKLFF.

The gene calls are TRBV6-5 and TRBJ2-7, with D possibly being TRBD1 (6 bases). The CDR3 is made up of 15 amino acids. Germline lookup yields CDR1 MNHEY and CDR2 SVGAGI. V was pared by 2 bases and J by 3 bases, with 14 bases between. The CDR3, as DNA: TGTGCCAGCAGTTACCAGGGGACAAAAGGCTACGAGCAGTACTTC. Protein sequence: CASSYQGTKGYEQYF.